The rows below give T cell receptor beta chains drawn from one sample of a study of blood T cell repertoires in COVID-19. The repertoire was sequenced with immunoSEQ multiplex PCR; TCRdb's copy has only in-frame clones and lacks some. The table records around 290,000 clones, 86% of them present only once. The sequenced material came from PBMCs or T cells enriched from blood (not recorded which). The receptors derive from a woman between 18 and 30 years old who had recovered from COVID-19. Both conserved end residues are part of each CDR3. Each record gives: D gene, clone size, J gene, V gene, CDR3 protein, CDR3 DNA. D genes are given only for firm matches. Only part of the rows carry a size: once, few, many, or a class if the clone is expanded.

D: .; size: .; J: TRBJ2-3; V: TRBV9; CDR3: CASSRTGTYTDTQYF; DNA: TGTGCCAGCAGCCGAACCGGGACTTATACAGATACGCAGTATTTT
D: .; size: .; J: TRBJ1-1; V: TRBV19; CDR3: CASSVGPGDTEAFF; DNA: TGTGCCAGTAGTGTCGGGCCCGGGGACACTGAAGCTTTCTTT
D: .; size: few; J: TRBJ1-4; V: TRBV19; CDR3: CASMTTADEKLFF; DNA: TGTGCCAGTATGACCACAGCGGATGAAAAACTGTTTTTT
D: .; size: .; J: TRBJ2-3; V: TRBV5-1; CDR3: CASSLKGGAGRADTQYF; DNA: TGCGCCAGCAGCTTGAAGGGCGGGGCCGGGAGAGCAGATACGCAGTATTTT
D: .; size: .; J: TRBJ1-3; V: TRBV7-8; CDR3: CASSPLSSGNTIYF; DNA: TGTGCCAGCAGCCCCTTGAGCTCTGGAAACACCATATATTTT
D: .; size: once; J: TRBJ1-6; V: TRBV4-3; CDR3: CASSRRQLSSYNSPLHF; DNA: TGCGCCAGCAGCAGGAGACAGCTTAGCTCCTATAATTCACCCCTCCACTTT
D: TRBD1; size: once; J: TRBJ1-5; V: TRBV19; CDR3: CASSISGQGKGQPQHF; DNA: TGTGCCAGTAGTATCTCGGGACAGGGGAAAGGTCAGCCCCAGCATTTT
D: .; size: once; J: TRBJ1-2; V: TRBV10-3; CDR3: CAISEGGHYGYTF; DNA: TGTGCCATCAGTGAGGGAGGGCACTATGGCTACACCTTC
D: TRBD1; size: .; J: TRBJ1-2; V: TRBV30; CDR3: CAWSLRRGHIGYTF; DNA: TGTGCCTGGAGCCTCCGCAGGGGGCACATTGGCTACACCTTC
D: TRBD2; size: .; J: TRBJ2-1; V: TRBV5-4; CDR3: CASRLAGGLYNEQFF; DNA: TGTGCCAGCAGGCTAGCGGGGGGCCTCTACAATGAGCAGTTCTTC
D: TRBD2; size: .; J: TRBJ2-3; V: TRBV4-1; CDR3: CASSQLLAGADTQYF; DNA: TGCGCCAGCAGCCAACTTCTAGCGGGGGCAGATACGCAGTATTTT